This TCR beta chain derives from a study of blood T cell repertoires in COVID-19. Study as a whole: Material from acute and convalescent COVID-19 was sourced from the United States, Italy and Spain. Sources were T cells, B-cell-depleted T cells, or PBMCs; the material itself was cDNA or gDNA.

Trimming took off 6 bases at V and 2 bases at J, with 15 bases between the two ends. In germline, CDR1 is LNHDA, CDR2 SQIVND (reference sequence). This CDR3 comprises 15 residues. As processed by the authors: Reference gene primer amplification gave estimated nucleated cell counts. Assay: immunoSEQ multiplex PCR; the TCRdb copy retains only in-frame clones and omits some. Clonal size and the V and J genes are those of that table, whereas D and trimming came from the DNA. The sample has about 170,000 clones, approximately 83% seen once. The rearrangement uses TRBV19 and TRBJ2-3; tentative D call: TRBD2 (6 bases). This clonotype originated in a woman aged 80 or over with acute or convalescent COVID-19. The sequenced sample was peripheral blood. CDR3 loop: CASSSLSGYTDTQYF. The CDR3 DNA reads TGTGCCAGTAGCTCCCTAAGCGGGTACACAGATACGCAGTATTTT.